This TCR beta chain was sequenced for a study of cytomegalovirus exposure and HLA in healthy donors. Study-wide results and caveats: As was reported, the classifier diagnosed cytomegalovirus status with high specificity and sensitivity. An analysis was carried out at a later point. It showed that HLA-associated TCR beta chains were more clonally expanded than equally common non-associated chains.

Of note for this clone: Its antigen is not identified.

Deletions cut 8 bases from V and 2 bases from J, with 13 bases between. CDR3 size: 13 residues. Germline-derived CDR1 and CDR2 are MDHEN and SYDVKM. PCR primers comprised 60 Vbeta and 13 Jbeta primers. Generated by immunoSEQ multiplex PCR, the TCRdb table keeps only in-frame clones and is missing some. The repertoire holds about 250,000 clones, with just over 70% as singletons. The sample comprised PBMCs. This rearrangement joins TRBV28 to TRBJ2-7, with a possible D match to TRBD1 (6 bases). The origin of this receptor is a female donor in good health and CMV-seronegative. The chain's CDR3 is CASGLRDTYEQYF. As DNA, the CDR3 is TGTGCCAGCGGACTCCGGGACACCTACGAGCAGTACTTC.